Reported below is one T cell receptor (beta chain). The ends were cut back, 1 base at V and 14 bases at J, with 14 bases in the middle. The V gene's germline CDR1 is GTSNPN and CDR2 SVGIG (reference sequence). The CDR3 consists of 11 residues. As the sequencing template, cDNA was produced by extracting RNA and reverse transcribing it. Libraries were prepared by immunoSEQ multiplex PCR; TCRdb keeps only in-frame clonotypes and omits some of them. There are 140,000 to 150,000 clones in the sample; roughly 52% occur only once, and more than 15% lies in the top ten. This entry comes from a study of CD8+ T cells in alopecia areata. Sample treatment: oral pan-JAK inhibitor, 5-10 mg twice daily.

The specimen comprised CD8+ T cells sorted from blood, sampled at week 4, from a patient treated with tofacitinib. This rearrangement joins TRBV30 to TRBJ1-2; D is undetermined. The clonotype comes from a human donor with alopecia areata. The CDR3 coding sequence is TGTGCCTGGAGTGGGGCAGGAGGAGGAACCTTC. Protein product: CAWSGAGGGTF.